Below, 7 T cell receptor beta chains from the same sample are listed, as sequenced in a study of radiotherapy plus CTLA-4 blockade in lung cancer (dated by TCRdb to 2016 to 2019). The receptor library was made with the immunoSEQ multiplex PCR assay. What TCRdb holds here is the immuneACCESS table cut down to in-frame rearrangements. Part of the clones is not present; checked against another copy, under half of the missing clones reflect an unresolved V gene, and the others are unexplained. The sample table holds fewer than 40,000 clones, of which more than 70% were seen once. Less than 25% of the sample belongs to the ten largest clones. Specimen: peripheral blood, collected from a patient treated with radiotherapy plus ipilimumab. These receptors were taken from a human donor with non-small cell lung cancer that progressed on radiotherapy plus ipilimumab.

The V gene is TRBV4-2, the J gene TRBJ2-3, with TRBD2 identical over 8 bases. This CDR3 has 15 amino acids. Germline V CDR1 and CDR2: LGHNA, YNFKEQ. The ends lost 1 base at V and 4 bases at J; junction bases unmatched: 4. CDR3 sequence: CASSQVAGGPDTQYF. The CDR3 region has the DNA TGTGCCAGCAGCCAAGTCGCGGGGGGCCCAGATACGCAGTATTTT.

V gene TRBV7-3 combines with J gene TRBJ2-3; tentative D call: TRBD2 (6 bases). V lost 2 bases and J lost 3, with 12 bases in between. Germline V gene data show CDR1 as SGHTA and CDR2 as FQGTGA. The CDR3 is 15 amino acids. For the CDR3, the DNA is TGTGCCAGCAGCTTAGAGGAGGGGCCGACAGATACGCAGTATTTT. Translation gives CASSLEEGPTDTQYF.

This chain links TRBV11-2 with TRBJ2-7, with a weak D call TRBD2 (5 bases). This CDR3 comprises 13 residues. The ends were cut back, 6 bases at V and 1 base at J, with 10 bases in the middle. The germline V gene encodes CDR1 SGHAT and CDR2 FQNNGV. In DNA form, the CDR3 reads TGTGCCAGCAGGATCGGGGTTTCCTACGAGCAGTACTTC. Protein product: CASRIGVSYEQYF.

The chain joins TRBV27 to TRBJ2-3; perhaps TRBD2 as D (6 bases). The CDR3 runs 14 residues. Trimming removed 4 bases at V and 4 bases at J, with 12 bases between. CDR1 is MNHEY and CDR2 is SMNVEV in the germline V gene (reference sequence). CDR3 sequence reads: CASSWGVLADTQYF. The CDR3, as DNA: TGTGCCAGCAGTTGGGGGGTATTGGCAGATACGCAGTATTTT.

This chain joins TRBV29-1 and TRBJ2-1, with D hard to call. The CDR3 spans 11 residues. V lost 6 bases to trimming and J lost 15 bases, with 18 bases between them. Per germline, CDR1 SQVTM and CDR2 ANQGSEA. In DNA, the CDR3 is TGCAGCGTGGCGGCGAACCAGAAGTTGTTCTTC. Translating gives CSVAANQKLFF.

The J gene is TRBJ2-7, the V gene TRBV5-1; tentatively, D is TRBD2 (5 bases). V was trimmed by 0 bases and J by 2 bases, leaving 9 bases between them. Germline loops: CDR1 SGHRS, CDR2 YFSETQ. The CDR3 has 14 residues. CDR3 loop: CASSLVGETYEQYF. CDR3 DNA: TGCGCCAGCAGCTTGGTTGGGGAGACCTACGAGCAGTACTTC. The full variable domain, with the rest looked up from reference TRBV5-1 and TRBJ2-7, is KAGVTQTPRYLIKTRGQQVTLSCSPISGHRSVSWYQQTPGQGLQFLFEYFSETQRNKGNFPGRFSGRQFSNSRSEMNVSTLELGDSALYLCASSLVGETYEQYFGPGTRLTVT.

The V and J genes are TRBV4-3 and TRBJ2-2; 7 nucleotides match TRBD1. CDR1 is LGHNA and CDR2 is YSLEER in the germline V gene. The V gene end was trimmed by 1 base and the J gene end by 5 bases; junction bases not matched to a gene: 4. The length of the CDR3 is 15 residues. The CDR3 nucleotides are TGCGCCAGCAGCCAAGCGGACAGGTTGACCGGGGAGCTGTTTTTT. The encoded protein is CASSQADRLTGELFF.